A single sample gave rise to the 14 T cell receptor beta chains below, sequenced in a study of T cell responses to AZD1222 COVID-19 vaccine. The method was immunoSEQ multiplex PCR; TCRdb's version includes in-frame clones alone and lacks a portion of them. Seen here are tens of thousands of clones, about 90% observed once, and the top ten hold around 5.2%. The source was peripheral blood, collected on day 0 of MenACWY control vaccination. The receptors originated from an adult in good health.

This chain connects TRBV28 to TRBJ1-5, with D unclear. Trimming stripped 7 bases from V and 4 bases from J, with 8 bases between. This CDR3 has 12 amino acids. The germline V gene encodes CDR1 MDHEN and CDR2 SYDVKM. DNA of the CDR3: TGTGCCAGCACCTGGGGTAATCAGCCCCAGCATTTT. Protein product: CASTWGNQPQHF.

The V call is TRBV29-1, the J call TRBJ1-2; TRBD1 is a possible D gene (5 bases). CDR1 and CDR2 (germline): SQVTM, ANQGSEA. Deletions cut 0 bases from V and 4 bases from J, with 6 bases between. The length of the CDR3 is 12 residues. The CDR3 loop is CSVEEGTYGYTF. CDR3 DNA sequence: TGCAGCGTTGAAGAAGGGACCTATGGCTACACCTTC.

The V gene is TRBV2, the J gene TRBJ1-3; 7 nucleotides align to TRBD1. There are 13 residues in the CDR3. The V gene end was trimmed by 10 bases and the J gene end by 0 bases; junction bases not matched to a gene: 3. Germline CDR1 SNHLY, CDR2 FYNNEI. The CDR3 region is CATTGDSGNTIYF. As DNA, the CDR3 is TGTGCCACCACAGGGGACTCTGGAAACACCATATATTTT.

This clone has only a few counts. V usage is TRBV5-1 and J usage is TRBJ2-7, with 8 bases identical to TRBD1. CDR1 and CDR2 (germline): SGHRS, YFSETQ. The CDR3 has 15 amino acids. V lost 1 base to trimming and J lost 7 bases; unmatched junction nucleotides: 10. The CDR3 DNA sequence: TGCGCCAGCAGCTTGATGGTGACAGGGGTTCGAGAGCAGTACTTC. Translation gives CASSLMVTGVREQYF.

The V call is TRBV15, the J call TRBJ2-7; a possible D gene is TRBD2 (6 bases). The germline V gene encodes CDR1 LNHNV and CDR2 YYDKDF (reference sequence). V lost 2 bases, J lost 3 bases, and 14 bases lay in between. CDR3 length equals 15 residues. The DNA for the CDR3 is TGTGCCACCAGCAGAAATTCGGGAGTTAGCTACGAGCAGTACTTC. This sequence encodes CATSRNSGVSYEQYF.

The chain uses TRBV11-2 and TRBJ2-1; D is possibly TRBD1 or TRBD2 (5 bases each). V lost 3 bases to trimming and J lost 4 bases, with 13 bases between them. The CDR3 totals 15 residues. Germline values: CDR1 SGHAT, CDR2 FQNNGV. The CDR3 nucleotides read TGTGCCAGCAGCTTGCCCGGGACCGATTACAATGAGCAGTTCTTC. It codes for CASSLPGTDYNEQFF.

A single count supports this clone. The chain uses TRBV19 and TRBJ2-7, with 7 nucleotides matching TRBD1. The CDR3 covers 15 residues. From germline, CDR1 is LNHDA and CDR2 SQIVND (reference sequence). V was pared by 5 bases and J by 4 bases, with 11 bases of the junction left unmatched. The CDR3 protein is CASSSGTVASYEQYF. The CDR3 bases are TGTGCCAGTAGTTCAGGGACAGTAGCTTCTTACGAGCAGTACTTC.

This clone turned up a few times. V usage is TRBV28 and J usage is TRBJ2-7, with D unresolved. V lost 5 bases, J lost 1 base, and 9 bases lay in between. This CDR3 comprises 13 residues. Germline V CDR1 and CDR2: MDHEN, SYDVKM. The CDR3 DNA reads TGTGCCAGCAGTCCCCGCCCTTCCTACGAGCAGTACTTC. The encoded protein is CASSPRPSYEQYF. Full variable domain (missing parts from reference TRBV28 and TRBJ2-7): DVKVTQSSRYLVKRTGEKVFLECVQDMDHENMFWYRQDPGLGLRLIYFSYDVKMKEKGDIPEGYSVSREKKERFSLILESASTNQTSMYLCASSPRPSYEQYFGPGTRLTVT.

The chain uses TRBV5-4 and TRBJ2-5; 10 bases align to TRBD2. Germline V gene data show CDR1 as SGHNT and CDR2 as YYREEE (reference sequence). The CDR3 totals 14 residues. Trimming cost V 4 bases and J 2 bases; bases outside gene matches: 2. CDR3 sequence reads: CASSLAGEQETQYF. The CDR3 DNA is TGTGCCAGCAGCCTAGCGGGGGAACAAGAGACCCAGTACTTC.

The V call is TRBV27, the J call TRBJ2-7, with TRBD1 matching over 11 bases. Trimming took 7 bases from V and 3 from J; bases not matched to a gene: 11. CDR3 length: 16 residues. Germline V CDR1 and CDR2: MNHEY, SMNVEV (reference sequence). CDR3 in amino acids: CASKDFGTGGVYEQYF. CDR3 bases: TGTGCCAGCAAAGATTTCGGGACAGGGGGAGTCTACGAGCAGTACTTC.

The chain has TRBV3-1 (or the pseudogene TRBV3-2) and TRBJ1-1; D may be TRBD1 (5 bases). Germline-derived CDR1 and CDR2 are LGHDT and YNNKEL (reference sequence). The CDR3 extends over 14 amino acids. V was trimmed by 8 bases and J by 3 bases, leaving 16 bases between them. This CDR3 is CASGATDRYTEAFF. The CDR3 nucleotides are TGTGCCAGCGGGGCTACAGATCGGTACACTGAAGCTTTCTTT.

The rearrangement links TRBV19 to TRBJ2-7, with TRBD2 matching 10 bases. Germline CDR1 is LNHDA and CDR2 is SQIVND (reference sequence). The J segment lost 3 bases and the V segment lost 5 bases, leaving 4 bases of the junction unmatched. This CDR3 region has 14 residues. CDR3 amino acids: CASSPRTSGYEQYF. Written as DNA, the CDR3 is TGTGCCAGTAGTCCACGGACTAGCGGCTACGAGCAGTACTTC.

The chain employs TRBV5-4 and TRBJ2-3; D could derive from TRBD1 or TRBD2 (6 bases each). Trimming took off 4 bases at V and 1 base at J, with 13 bases between the two ends. The germline V gene has CDR1 SGHNT and CDR2 YYREEE (reference sequence). The CDR3 runs to 15 residues. CDR3 region: CASSLGGPGTDTQYF. The CDR3 DNA reads as TGTGCCAGCAGCCTAGGGGGGCCTGGCACAGATACGCAGTATTTT.

Remarks on this clone: The same CDR3 is also encoded by other DNA sequences in this sample. The rearrangement joins TRBV6-5 to TRBJ2-5; no clear D gene. The ends were cut back, 8 bases at V and 5 bases at J, with 12 bases in the middle. Germline V CDR1 and CDR2: MNHEY, SVGAGI. The length of the CDR3 is 12 residues. The CDR3 is CASAKGRETQYF. CDR3 sequence (DNA): TGTGCCAGCGCCAAGGGTCGGGAGACCCAGTACTTC.